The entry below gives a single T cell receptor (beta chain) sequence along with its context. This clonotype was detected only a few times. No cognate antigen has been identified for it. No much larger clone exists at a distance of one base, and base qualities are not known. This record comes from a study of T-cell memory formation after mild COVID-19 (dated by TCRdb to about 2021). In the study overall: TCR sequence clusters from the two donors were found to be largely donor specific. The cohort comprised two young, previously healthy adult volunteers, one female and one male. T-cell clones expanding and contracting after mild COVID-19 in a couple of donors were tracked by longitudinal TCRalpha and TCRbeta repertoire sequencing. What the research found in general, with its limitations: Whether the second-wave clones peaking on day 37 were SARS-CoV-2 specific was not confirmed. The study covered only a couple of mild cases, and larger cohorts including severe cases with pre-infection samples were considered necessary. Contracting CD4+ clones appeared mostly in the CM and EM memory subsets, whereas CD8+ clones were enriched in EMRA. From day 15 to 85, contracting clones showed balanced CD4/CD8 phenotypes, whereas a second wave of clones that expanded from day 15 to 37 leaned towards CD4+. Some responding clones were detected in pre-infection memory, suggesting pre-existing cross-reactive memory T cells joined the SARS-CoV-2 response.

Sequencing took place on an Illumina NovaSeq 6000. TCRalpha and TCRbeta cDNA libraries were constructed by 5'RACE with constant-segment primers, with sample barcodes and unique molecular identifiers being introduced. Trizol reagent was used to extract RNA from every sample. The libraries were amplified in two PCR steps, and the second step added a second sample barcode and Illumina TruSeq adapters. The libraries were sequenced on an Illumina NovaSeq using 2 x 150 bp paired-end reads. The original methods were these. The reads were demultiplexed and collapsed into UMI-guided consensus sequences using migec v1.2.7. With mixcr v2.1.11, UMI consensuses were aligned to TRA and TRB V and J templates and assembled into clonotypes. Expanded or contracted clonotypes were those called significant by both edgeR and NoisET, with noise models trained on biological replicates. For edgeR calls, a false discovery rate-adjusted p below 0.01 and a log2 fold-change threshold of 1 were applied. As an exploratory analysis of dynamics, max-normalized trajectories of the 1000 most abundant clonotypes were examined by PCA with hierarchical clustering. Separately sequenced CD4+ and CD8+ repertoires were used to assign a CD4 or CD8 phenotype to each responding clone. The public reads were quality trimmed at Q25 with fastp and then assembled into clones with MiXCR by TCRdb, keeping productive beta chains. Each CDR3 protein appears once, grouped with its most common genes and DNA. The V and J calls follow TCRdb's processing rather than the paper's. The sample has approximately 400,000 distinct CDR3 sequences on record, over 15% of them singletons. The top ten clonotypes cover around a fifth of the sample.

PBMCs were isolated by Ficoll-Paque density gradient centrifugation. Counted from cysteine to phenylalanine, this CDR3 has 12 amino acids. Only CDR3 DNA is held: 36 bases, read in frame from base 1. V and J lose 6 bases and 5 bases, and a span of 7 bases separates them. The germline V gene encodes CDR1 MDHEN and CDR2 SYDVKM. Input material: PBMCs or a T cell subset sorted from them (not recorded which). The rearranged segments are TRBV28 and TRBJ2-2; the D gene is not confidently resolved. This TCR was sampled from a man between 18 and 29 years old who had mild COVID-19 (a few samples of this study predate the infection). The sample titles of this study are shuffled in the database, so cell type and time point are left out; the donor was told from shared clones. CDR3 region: CASSRWTGELFF. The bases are TGTGCCAGCAGCAGGTGGACCGGGGAGCTGTTTTTT.